This TCR beta chain was identified in a study of sequential checkpoint blockade in melanoma. The wider study: Patients were randomized 1:1 to nivolumab-then-ipilimumab or ipilimumab-then-nivolumab first-line. After both sequences, patients received maintenance nivolumab.

CDR1 and CDR2 (germline): SGHAT, FQNNGV. Unmatched junction bases numbered 4, after V lost 4 bases and J lost 2 bases. CDR3 length equals 15 residues. Treatment described: randomized to nivolumab then ipilimumab (arm A) or the reverse (arm B). PBMC sorting kept live CD3+CD8+ cells without CD19 or CD56. Method: immunoSEQ multiplex PCR; TCRdb's copy keeps in-frame clones and lacks some. The table records 20,000 or so clones, roughly two thirds of them present only once. This chain uses TRBV11-2 with TRBJ2-7; the match to TRBD2 covers 11 bases. Sequenced material: CD8+ T cells sorted from blood (inferred from file names), taken from a patient given nivolumab and ipilimumab in sequence. This clonotype was sampled from a human donor with melanoma. Written as DNA, the CDR3 is TGTGCCAGCAGCTATGGGACTAGCGGAGCCTACGAGCAGTACTTC. Protein product: CASSYGTSGAYEQYF.